This TCR beta chain originates from a study of blood T cell repertoires in COVID-19. Clones were read by immunoSEQ multiplex PCR, and TCRdb kept only the in-frame ones, dropping some. The sample carries about 360,000 clones, 70% to 90% recorded once. Study members were between roughly 18 and 100 years old and lived in 20 to 25 US regions. Assignments of participants to cohorts depended upon their own reported clinical history. Recovery meant two consecutive negative NP/OP PCR tests, professional clearance, or resolved symptoms. This clone occurred once. The sequence derives from a man younger than 45 who had recovered from COVID-19. Sequencing used PBMCs or T cells enriched from blood (not recorded which).

The CDR3 is CASSTKRGNGYTF. For the CDR3, the DNA is TGTGCCAGCAGCACTAAAAGGGGGAATGGCTACACCTTC. The chain carries TRBV21-1 and TRBJ1-2; the DNA was not compared with TRBD1, the D call given in the table. TRBV21-1 is marked as a pseudogene. This CDR3 has 13 amino acids.